This TCR beta chain came from a study of OX40 agonist ivuxolimab in advanced cancers. Patients with autoimmune history or systemic immunosuppression were excluded. Germline values: CDR1 MDHEN, CDR2 SYDVKM. The CDR3 loop spans 15 amino acids. Trimming at V came to 2 bases and at J to 4 bases, leaving 4 bases not matched to a gene. Study-wide points: The antigen specificity of the peripheral T cells (those that were expanded) was not determined. CD4+ and CD8+ T cells in blood underwent clonal expansion by week 6 at 0.1 to 3.0 mg/kg. At 0.1-3.0 mg/kg, partial responders had clonal expansion among the lowest observed.

To note about this clone: Its antigen is unidentified.

TCRdb's copy holds only in-frame clones and misses some; the assay was immunoSEQ multiplex PCR. The sample yields approximately 92,000 clones, roughly 95% seen once. The specimen was CD4+ or CD8+ T cells sorted from blood, collected in a trial of the OX40 agonist ivuxolimab. The source of this sequence is an adult with an advanced solid tumor such as melanoma, head and neck, liver or kidney cancer. This chain links TRBV28 with TRBJ2-7; 11 nucleotides match TRBD2. CDR3 sequence reads: CASSLTSGSVYEQYF. The CDR3 coding sequence is TGTGCCAGCAGTTTAACTAGCGGGAGTGTTTACGAGCAGTACTTC.